This paragraph reports one T cell receptor (beta chain). The antigen remains unidentified. The sample originates from a study of T-cell reconstitution after alpha-beta-depleted transplantation in children. Study-wide findings and caveats: The study traced high day-60 TCRbeta diversity in some patients to surviving recipient T cells and thymic progenitors. Several hundred expanded graft clones reportedly gave rise to the alpha-beta T cells present about two months after transplant.

CDR1 SGHTA and CDR2 FQGTGA come from the germline V gene. The CDR3 covers 15 residues. Trimming took 5 bases from V and 2 from J, leaving 14 bases between them. Using unique molecular identifiers, the investigators prepared the TCRbeta library. Via MiXCR, TCRdb re-called the PCR reads, giving one row per CDR3 protein. The data show about 980,000 distinct CDR3 sequences, around 30% seen once. The receptor was derived from a boy under three years old who had a stem cell transplant for SCID, so the T cells may come from the graft donor. The chain is built from TRBV7-3 and TRBJ2-3; D remains ambiguous. The sequences come from PBMCs, mostly from graft donor cells, collected 360 days after TCRalphabeta/CD19-depleted stem cell transplant. This chain's CDR3 is CASSRHKGPTDTQYF. CDR3 DNA: TGTGCCAGCAGCCGTCACAAGGGTCCCACAGATACGCAGTATTTT. The full variable domain, with the rest looked up from reference TRBV7-3 and TRBJ2-3, is GAGVSQTPSNKVTEKGKYVELRCDPISGHTALYWYRQSLGQGPEFLIYFQGTGAADDSGLPNDRFFAVRPEGSVSTLKIQRTERGDSAVYLCASSRHKGPTDTQYFGPGTRLTVL.